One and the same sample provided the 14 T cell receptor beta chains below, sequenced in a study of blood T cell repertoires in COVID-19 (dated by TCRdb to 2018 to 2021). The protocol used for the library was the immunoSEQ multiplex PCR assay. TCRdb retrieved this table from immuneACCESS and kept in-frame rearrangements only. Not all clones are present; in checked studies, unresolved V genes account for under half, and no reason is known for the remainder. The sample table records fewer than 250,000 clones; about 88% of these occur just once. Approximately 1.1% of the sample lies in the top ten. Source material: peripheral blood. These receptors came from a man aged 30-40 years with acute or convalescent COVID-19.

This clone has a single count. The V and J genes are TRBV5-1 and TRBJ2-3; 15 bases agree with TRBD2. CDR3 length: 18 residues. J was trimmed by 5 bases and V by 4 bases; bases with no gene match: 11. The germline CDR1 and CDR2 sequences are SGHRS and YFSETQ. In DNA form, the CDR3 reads TGCGCCAGCAGCCAGGCGAAGGGACTAGCGGGGGGTGAAGATACGCAGTATTTT. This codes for CASSQAKGLAGGEDTQYF.

In nucleotides, the CDR3 is TGTGCCAGCAGCTTCTCCGGGACAGGATCTGGAAACACCATATATTTT. Encoded protein: CASSFSGTGSGNTIYF. This chain joins TRBV9 and TRBJ1-3, with 8 bases fitting TRBD1. Germline CDR1 SGDLS, CDR2 YYNGEE. V dropped 4 bases and J dropped 1; count of bases not matched to a gene: 7. CDR3 length: 16 amino acids.

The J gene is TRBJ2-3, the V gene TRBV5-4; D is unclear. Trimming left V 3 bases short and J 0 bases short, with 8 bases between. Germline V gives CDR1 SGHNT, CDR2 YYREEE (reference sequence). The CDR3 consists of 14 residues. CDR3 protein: CASSSRLSTDTQYF. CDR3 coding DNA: TGTGCCAGCAGCTCCAGGCTCAGCACAGATACGCAGTATTTT. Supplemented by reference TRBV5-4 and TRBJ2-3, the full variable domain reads ETGVTQSPTHLIKTRGQQVTLRCSSQSGHNTVSWYQQALGQGPQFIFQYYREEENGRGNFPPRFSGLQFPNYSSELNVNALELDDSALYLCASSSRLSTDTQYFGPGTRLTVL.

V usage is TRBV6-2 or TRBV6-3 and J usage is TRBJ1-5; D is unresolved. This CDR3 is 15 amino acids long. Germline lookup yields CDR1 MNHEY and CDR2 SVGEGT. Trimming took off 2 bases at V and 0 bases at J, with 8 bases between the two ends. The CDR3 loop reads CASSYGQVSNQPQHF. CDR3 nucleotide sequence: TGTGCCAGCAGTTACGGCCAGGTTAGCAATCAGCCCCAGCATTTT.

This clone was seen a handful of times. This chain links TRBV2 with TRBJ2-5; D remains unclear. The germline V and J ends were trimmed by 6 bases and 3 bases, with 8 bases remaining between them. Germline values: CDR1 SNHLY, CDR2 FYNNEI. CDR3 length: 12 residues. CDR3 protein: CASSVNKETQYF. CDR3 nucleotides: TGTGCCAGCAGCGTTAATAAAGAGACCCAGTACTTC.

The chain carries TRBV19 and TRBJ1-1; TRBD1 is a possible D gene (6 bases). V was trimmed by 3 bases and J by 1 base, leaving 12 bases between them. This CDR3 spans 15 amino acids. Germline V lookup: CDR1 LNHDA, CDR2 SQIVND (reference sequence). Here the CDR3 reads CASSIARGWNTEAFF. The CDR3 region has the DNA TGTGCCAGTAGTATCGCCAGGGGATGGAACACTGAAGCTTTCTTT.

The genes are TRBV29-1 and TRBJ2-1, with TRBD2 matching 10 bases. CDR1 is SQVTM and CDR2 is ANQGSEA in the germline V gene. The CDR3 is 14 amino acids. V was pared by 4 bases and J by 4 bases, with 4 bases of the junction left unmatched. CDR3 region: CSVGGSGRYNEQFF. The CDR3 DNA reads TGCAGCGTTGGGGGTAGCGGGAGGTACAATGAGCAGTTCTTC.

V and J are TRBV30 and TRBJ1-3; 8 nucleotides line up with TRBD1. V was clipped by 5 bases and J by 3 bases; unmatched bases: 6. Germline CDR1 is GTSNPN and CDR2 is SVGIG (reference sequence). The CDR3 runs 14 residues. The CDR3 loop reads CAWARTGFGNTIYF. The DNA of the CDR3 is TGTGCCTGGGCCCGGACAGGGTTTGGAAACACCATATATTTT.

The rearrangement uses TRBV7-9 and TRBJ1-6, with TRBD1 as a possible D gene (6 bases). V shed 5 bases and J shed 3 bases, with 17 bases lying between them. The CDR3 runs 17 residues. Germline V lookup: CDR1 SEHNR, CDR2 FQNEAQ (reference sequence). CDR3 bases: TGTGCCAGCAGCCACGGCGACAGGTGGGGCTATAATTCACCCCTCCACTTT. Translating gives CASSHGDRWGYNSPLHF.

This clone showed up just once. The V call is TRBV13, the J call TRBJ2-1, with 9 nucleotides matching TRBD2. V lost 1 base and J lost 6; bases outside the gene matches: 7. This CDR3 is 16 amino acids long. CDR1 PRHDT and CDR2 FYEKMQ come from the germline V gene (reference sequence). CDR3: CASSLVYLAGANEQFF. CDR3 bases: TGTGCCAGCAGCTTAGTCTACTTAGCGGGAGCCAATGAGCAGTTCTTC.

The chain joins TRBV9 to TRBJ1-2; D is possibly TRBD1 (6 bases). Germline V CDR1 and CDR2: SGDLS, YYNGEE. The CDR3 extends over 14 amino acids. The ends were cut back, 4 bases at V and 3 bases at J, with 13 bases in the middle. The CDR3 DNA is TGTGCCAGCAGCTTAAAAGGGGGGGACTATGGCTACACCTTC. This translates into CASSLKGGDYGYTF.

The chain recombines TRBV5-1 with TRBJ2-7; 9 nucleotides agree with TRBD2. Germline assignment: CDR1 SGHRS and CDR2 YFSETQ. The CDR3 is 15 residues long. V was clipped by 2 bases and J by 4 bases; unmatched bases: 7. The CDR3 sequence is CASSFVLAGRYEQYF. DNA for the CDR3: TGCGCCAGCAGCTTTGTTCTAGCGGGGAGATACGAGCAGTACTTC.

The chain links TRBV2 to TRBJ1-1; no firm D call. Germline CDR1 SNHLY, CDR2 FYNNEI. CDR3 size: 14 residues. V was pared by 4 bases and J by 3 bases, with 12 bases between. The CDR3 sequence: CASSAQVAYTEAFF. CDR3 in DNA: TGTGCCAGCAGTGCCCAGGTTGCGTACACTGAAGCTTTCTTT.

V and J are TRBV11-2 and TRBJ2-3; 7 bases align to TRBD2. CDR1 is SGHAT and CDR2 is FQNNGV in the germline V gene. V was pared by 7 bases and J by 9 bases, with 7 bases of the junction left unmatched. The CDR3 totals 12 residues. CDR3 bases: TGTGCCAGCAAGGGCGGGAGCATAACGCAGTATTTT. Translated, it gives CASKGGSITQYF. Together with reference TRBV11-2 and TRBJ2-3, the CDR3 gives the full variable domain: EAGVAQSPRYKIIEKRQSVAFWCNPISGHATLYWYQQILGQGPKLLIQFQNNGVVDDSQLPKDRFSAERLKGVDSTLKIQPAKLEDSAVYLCASKGGSITQYFGPGTRLTVL.